The rows below give T cell receptor beta chains drawn from one sample of a study of blood T cells in healthy people across ages. Each CDR3 protein is one row after TCRdb ran MiXCR on the 5' RACE reads. This sample has approximately 800,000 distinct CDR3 sequences, with about 45% found just once. The sample was blood. All receptors come from a man older than 75 in good health. Each CDR3 is given with its conserved first and last residue.

cdr3_length v_call cdr3_aa
16 TRBV20-1 CSARAVPGGSTDTQYF
21 TRBV4-2 CASSQDRRPSGSPSHTDTQYF
15 TRBV28 CASSVTGTAAYEQYF
14 TRBV5-1 CASSSGQGAWGCTF
19 TRBV12-3/TRBV12-4 CASSATGLAGGASTGAQYF
16 TRBV21-1 CASSSSKGSEQETQYF
14 TRBV12-3/TRBV12-4 CASSSVRVGQPQHF
16 TRBV2 CASSEETLRGGNEQFF
15 TRBV14 CASSQVQGNTGELFF
14 TRBV12-3/TRBV12-4 CASSRGTGSSEQYF
16 TRBV6-2/TRBV6-3 CASSYSSGSNYNEQFF
16 TRBV11-2 CASMKRSGDLTGEQFF
15 TRBV6-2/TRBV6-3 CASSTTGQLDYGYTF
16 TRBV7-2 CASSLASLAGVGEQFF
13 TRBV12-3/TRBV12-4 CASSRGTPPELFF
15 TRBV3-1 CASSHYSGMNTEAFF
15 TRBV4-1 CASSLRDGIGHGYTF
14 TRBV28 CASSEQGLVYGYTF
15 TRBV7-2 CASRSTAGIPGEQYF
14 TRBV28 CASKLVTARSDAFF
14 TRBV2 CASNWGDSTDTQYF
14 TRBV28 CASRVRQGPYEQYF
14 TRBV12-3/TRBV12-4 CASSFSGTRYEQYF
15 TRBV6-2/TRBV6-3 CASSYSPTGSYEQYF
14 TRBV10-3 CAARVGSGADTQYF
15 TRBV12-3/TRBV12-4 CASRPPDRRNSPLHF
13 TRBV29-1 CSVGDAGNNEQFF
13 TRBV29-1 CSVKGQGNYGYTF
15 TRBV5-1 CASSLDGTTLSEQFF
14 TRBV25-1 CASRASVTGNTIYF
16 TRBV2 CASSDREGRSNNEQFF
16 TRBV7-2 CASGLAGVGGPDTQYF
18 TRBV7-2 CASSLYMAGGGITDTQYF
15 TRBV20-1 CSARNEETGYNEQFF
15 TRBV7-7 CASSLGDPNGGELFF
14 TRBV5-1 CASSEGLINSPLHF
15 TRBV20-1 CSARSPIQGSSVQYF
11 TRBV6-2/TRBV6-3 CASKSGDTQYF
11 TRBV29-1 CSVAIVDEQFF
15 TRBV7-9 CASSLPQRGTYEQYF
18 TRBV21-1 CASSKRGQGGKSSYEQYF
15 TRBV20-1 CSSRWGAGAYNEQFF
14 TRBV2 CASSSTSGTYLAYF
15 TRBV25-1 CASRGYDVREYGYTF
13 TRBV10-3 CAISGGTDNEQFF
15 TRBV7-2 CASSLRQGSGSPLHF
15 TRBV7-9 CASSLNRGITDTQYF
11 TRBV20-1 CSVTRFHEAFF
13 TRBV29-1 CSVERGKGYEQYF
13 TRBV5-5 CASSLVGAETQFF
15 TRBV9 CASSVTSGSYNEQFF
17 TRBV4-2 CASSQDGTSGGVYEQYF
17 TRBV5-4 CASSNGGSGLVYNEQFF
16 TRBV7-2 CASSLGTGAMQETQYF
19 TRBV9 CASSLRGLAGVGVYNVQFF
15 TRBV3-1 CASSQVNRGGYEQYF
17 TRBV7-9 CASSLPPAAGSYNEQFF
15 TRBV27 CASSPSLDRGQPQHF